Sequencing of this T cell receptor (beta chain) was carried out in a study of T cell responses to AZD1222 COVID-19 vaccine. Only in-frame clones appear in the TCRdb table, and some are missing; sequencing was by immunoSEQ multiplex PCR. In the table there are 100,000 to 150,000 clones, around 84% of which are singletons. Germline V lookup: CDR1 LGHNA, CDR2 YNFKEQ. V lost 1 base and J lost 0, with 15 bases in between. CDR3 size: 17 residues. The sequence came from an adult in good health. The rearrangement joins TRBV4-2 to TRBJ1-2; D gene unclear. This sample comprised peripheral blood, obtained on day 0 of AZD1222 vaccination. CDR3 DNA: TGTGCCAGCAGCCAAGGTAGCTGGTCGCTAGCTAACTATGGCTACACCTTC. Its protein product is CASSQGSWSLANYGYTF.